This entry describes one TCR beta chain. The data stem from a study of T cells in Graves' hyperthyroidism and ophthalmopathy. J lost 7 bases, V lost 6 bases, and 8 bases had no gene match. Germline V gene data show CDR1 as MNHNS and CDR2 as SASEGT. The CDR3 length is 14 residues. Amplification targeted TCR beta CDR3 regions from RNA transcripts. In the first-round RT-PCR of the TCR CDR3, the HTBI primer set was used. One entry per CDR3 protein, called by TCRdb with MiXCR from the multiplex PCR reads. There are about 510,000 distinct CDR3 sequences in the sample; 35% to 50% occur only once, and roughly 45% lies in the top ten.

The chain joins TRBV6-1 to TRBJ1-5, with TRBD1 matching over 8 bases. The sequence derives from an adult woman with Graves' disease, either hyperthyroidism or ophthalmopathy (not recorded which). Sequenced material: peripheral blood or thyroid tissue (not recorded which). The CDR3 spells CASSLQGEGQPQHF. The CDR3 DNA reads TGTGCCAGCAGCTTACAGGGGGAAGGCCAGCCCCAGCATTTT.